Here is one TCR beta chain with its context. The clone's antigen remains unknown. Per-base quality was not reported, and no clone a single base away is much larger than it. The CDR3 spans 13 residues, from the cysteine through the phenylalanine. Only the CDR3 DNA is retained, 39 bases long and in frame from the first base. V loses 5 bases of germline sequence and J loses 10 bases, and the interval between the two ends is 15 bases. CDR1 WNHNN and CDR2 SYGVQD were looked up in the germline V gene (reference sequence). The donors were included in the validation cohort of around 120 subjects, a group kept apart from the approximately 690-subject first cohort. This entry belongs to a study of cytomegalovirus exposure and HLA in healthy donors (dated by TCRdb to between 2016 and 2019). Describing the broader study: According to a later analysis, one platform produced both the roughly 130 validation repertoires and the roughly 660 repertoires of the first cohort. The aim of the study was to test whether cataloging public T cell receptors could identify signatures of past pathogen exposure. High-throughput TCR immunosequencing, statistical association of individual TCRs with disease status, and machine learning were combined to predict cytomegalovirus infection status. In addition to the first cohort of around 670 subjects, a separate validation cohort of 100 to 150 different subjects was used. Broad study findings and their caveats: Subsequent analysis determined that TCRs grouped into clusters in the first cohort also showed a tendency toward co-occurrence across the 130 or so validation repertoires, and approximately 94% of cluster scores exceeded 0. The study gave a list of about 170 TCR beta chains associated with cytomegalovirus. Most TCR sequences were observed very rarely across donors, whereas some public TCRs were present in many individuals. It was suggested by the authors that the approach could potentially be generalized to other disease states and immunological phenotypes. The classifier was reported to diagnose cytomegalovirus status with high specificity and sensitivity in both the original cohort and the validation cohort. A later analysis had no HLA typing for the validation cohort, so co-occurrence there was scored across all 130 or so repertoires. A few of the identified cytomegalovirus-associated TCR beta chains were confirmed in vitro to be specific for cytomegalovirus antigens.

Preparation of the library involved the immunoSEQ multiplex PCR assay. The authors' analysis ran thus. A statistical classification framework was developed to diagnose cytomegalovirus status using the catalog of TCR beta chain sequences. TCRdb limited this immuneACCESS table to in-frame rearrangements with V and J called. A share of clones is missing; checked studies link under half to unresolved V genes, and the rest is unexplained. Clone size and V and J calls were adopted from that table, with D and trimming inferred from the DNA. In this sample the table shows some 170,000 clones, 75% to 90% of which occur a single time. In total, the top ten clones hold about 2.2% of the sample.

The TCR was taken from a woman between 18 and 30 years old in good health and CMV-seronegative. This chain joins TRBV10-1 to TRBJ2-1; TRBD2 might be the D gene, on 6 matching bases. Sequenced sample: PBMCs. The nucleotide sequence reads TGCGCCAGCAGTCGGCGGGAAAGGGAAGAGCAGTTCTTC. Its translation is CASSRREREEQFF.